This TCR beta chain was retrieved from a study of T cell changes during pregnancy in multiple sclerosis. The CDR3 totals 15 residues. V shed 4 bases and J 4 bases; nucleotides not matched to a gene: 7. The V gene's germline CDR1 is SGHTS and CDR2 YDEGEE. Using immunoSEQ multiplex PCR, the repertoire was profiled, and TCRdb retains in-frame clones only, with some absent. Of 110,000 or so clones in the sample, about 94% were seen once. The source of this sequence is a female donor with multiple sclerosis, enrolled in a pregnancy study. Sequencing used peripheral blood, obtained before pregnancy. The V and J genes are TRBV5-8 and TRBJ1-2, with TRBD1 matching over 10 bases. The CDR3 nucleotides are TGTGCCAGCAGCCCCGGGACAGGGGATCGCTATGGCTACACCTTC. Amino acids: CASSPGTGDRYGYTF.